This is a list of T cell receptor beta chains from one sample in a study of T cells in Graves' hyperthyroidism and ophthalmopathy. MiXCR was run by TCRdb on the multiplex PCR reads, yielding one entry per CDR3 protein. Of about 690,000 distinct CDR3 sequences in the sample, 15% to 20% were seen once. The material sequenced was blood. The receptor set was obtained from a man aged 45 to 65 with Graves' hyperthyroidism. Both conserved end residues are part of each CDR3. A D gene is named only where the DNA matches it firmly. The listing skips clone size in some rows; elsewhere it reads once, few, many or a size class.

clone size	D gene	V gene	J gene	CDR3 DNA	CDR3 protein
-	-	TRBV13	TRBJ2-7	TGTGCCAGCAGCTTAGAATACAGGGACGAGCAGTACTTC	CASSLEYRDEQYF
many	TRBD2	TRBV27	TRBJ2-7	TGTGCCAGCAGTTTCCTGGCTAGCGGGATGGTCGAGCAGTACTTC	CASSFLASGMVEQYF
-	TRBD2	TRBV7-2	TRBJ2-1	TGTGCCAGCAGCTTAGGTTCACTAGCGGGAGGGTTCGATGAGCAGTTCTTC	CASSLGSLAGGFDEQFF
many	TRBD1	TRBV12-3/TRBV12-4	TRBJ1-6	TGTGCCAGCAGCCTGACAGGGGGCGGTTCACCCCTCCACTTT	CASSLTGGGSPLHF
many	TRBD1	TRBV2	TRBJ1-6	TGTGCCAGCAGGGGAGGACAGGGGGTATCAGGTTCACCCCTCCACTTT	CASRGGQGVSGSPLHF
-	TRBD2	TRBV11-2	TRBJ2-1	TGTGCCAGCAGCTTAGTGACTAGCGGGATGTATGAGCAGTTCTTC	CASSLVTSGMYEQFF
-	-	TRBV24-1	TRBJ1-5	TGTGCCACCTTTTGGGTAGATCAGCCCCAGCATTTT	CATFWVDQPQHF
many	TRBD2	TRBV6-2/TRBV6-3	TRBJ2-3	TGTGCCAGCAGTTACTTGGCGGGAGCGACAGATACGCAGTATTTT	CASSYLAGATDTQYF
many	TRBD1	TRBV19	TRBJ1-1	TGTGCCAGTAGCTTAACCCGGGACAGGGGAGGAACTGAAGCTTTCTTT	CASSLTRDRGGTEAFF
once	TRBD2	TRBV20-1	TRBJ2-1	TGCAGTGCTAAGGGACTAGCGGACACACGTAGGAATGAGCAGTTCTTC	CSAKGLADTRRNEQFF
-	-	TRBV20-1	TRBJ1-3	TGCAGTGCCACTAAGGGCGGGAACAGAGGGAACACCATATATTTT	CSATKGGNRGNTIYF
few	TRBD1	TRBV5-1	TRBJ2-7	TGCGCCAGCAGCTTTCCGGGACAGGGGGTCTCCTACGAGCAGTACTTC	CASSFPGQGVSYEQYF
-	TRBD1	TRBV29-1	TRBJ2-1	TGCAGCGGCCGGGACAGGGTAAGAGATGAGCAGTTCTTC	CSGRDRVRDEQFF
many	TRBD2	TRBV5-1	TRBJ2-1	TGCGCCAGCAGCACGGGACTAGCGGGAACCCGCTCCTACAATGAGCAGTTCTTC	CASSTGLAGTRSYNEQFF
many	-	TRBV28	TRBJ1-5	TGTGCCAGCAGTTCCTACAGTAGCAATCAGCCCCAGCATTTT	CASSSYSSNQPQHF
few	-	TRBV5-6	TRBJ2-5	TGTGCCAGCAGCCTTCGGTTACGTCTTCAAGAGACCCAGTACTTC	CASSLRLRLQETQYF
many	-	TRBV25-1	TRBJ1-5	TGTGCCAGCAGTGAATTGCGACACCCTTATTCCAATCAGCCCCAGCATTTT	CASSELRHPYSNQPQHF
many	TRBD1	TRBV20-1	TRBJ1-1	TGCAGTGTTTCACCCGGTAACAGGGGGAAGGACACTGAAGCTTTCTTT	CSVSPGNRGKDTEAFF
many	-	TRBV28	TRBJ2-6	TGTGCCAGCAGTTCTCGGACATTCTCTGGGGCCAACGTCCTGACTTTC	CASSSRTFSGANVLTF
many	-	TRBV19	TRBJ2-1	TGTGCCAGTAGTTTGTCGTTCGGAAGCTCCTACAATGAGCAGTTCTTC	CASSLSFGSSYNEQFF
many	TRBD1	TRBV7-2	TRBJ2-6	TGTGCCAGCAGCGGCCGGACAGGCTCTGGGGCCAACGTCCTGACTTTC	CASSGRTGSGANVLTF
many	TRBD2	TRBV2	TRBJ2-7	TGTGCCAGCAGTGAAAGTTTGGGGGGGAGCGGGAGTTACGAGCAGTACTTC	CASSESLGGSGSYEQYF